Given below is one T cell receptor (beta chain) in context. As processed by the authors: Estimation of nucleated cell counts was performed using reference gene primer amplification. Assay used: immunoSEQ multiplex PCR; TCRdb lists only in-frame clones, some missing. Clonal size and the V and J genes are those of that table, whereas D and trimming came from the DNA. The sample has 250,000 to 300,000 clones, 70% to 90% seen once. Study members were between roughly 18 and 100 years old and lived in 25 or so US regions. Exposed volunteers were people who met a COVID-19 case within 2 weeks before study entry. This entry comes from a study of blood T cell repertoires in COVID-19. Study-level information: Sources were T cells, B-cell-depleted T cells, or PBMCs; the material itself was cDNA or gDNA.

This CDR3 is built from 15 residues. J gave up 1 base and V 4 bases, and 6 bases lay outside the gene matches. Germline V lookup: CDR1 SGHRS, CDR2 YFSETQ. This chain links TRBV5-1 with TRBJ1-1; the match to TRBD1 covers 8 bases. The sequenced material came from PBMCs or T cells enriched from blood (not recorded which). This receptor was taken from a woman between 50 and 59 years old who had been exposed to COVID-19. CDR3 sequence reads: CASSERQGRNTEAFF. The DNA of the CDR3 is TGCGCCAGCAGCGAGAGACAGGGGAGGAACACTGAAGCTTTCTTT.